These 32 T cell receptor beta chains were sequenced from one sample in a study of T cells in localized non-small cell lung cancer. The repertoire was sequenced with immunoSEQ multiplex PCR; TCRdb's copy has only in-frame clones and lacks some. The sample lists tens of thousands of clones, approximately 89% seen once, with 15% to 20% in the top ten. The sample here was peripheral blood, taken before any cancer treatment. Source of these receptors: a man aged 35 to 70 with stage I lung adenocarcinoma.

V is TRBV4-3 and J is TRBJ2-1; D may be TRBD1 (5 bases). CDR1 is LGHNA and CDR2 is YSLEER in the germline V gene. V was trimmed by 0 bases and J by 0 bases, leaving 9 bases between them. CDR3 length equals 16 residues. Here the CDR3 reads CASSQERQFSYNEQFF. The DNA of the CDR3 is TGCGCCAGCAGCCAAGAGCGACAGTTCTCCTACAATGAGCAGTTCTTC.

The chain carries TRBV6-1 and TRBJ1-2, with 10 bases lining up with TRBD1. After removal of 6 bases from V and 0 bases from J, the junction contained 4 bases not matched to a gene. The CDR3 has 15 amino acids. Per germline, CDR1 MNHNS and CDR2 SASEGT. The DNA of the CDR3 is TGTGCCAGCAGGCTAGGGACAGGGGCTAACTATGGCTACACCTTC. The encoded protein is CASRLGTGANYGYTF.

This chain uses TRBV2 with TRBJ1-4, with D unresolved. V was pared by 9 bases and J by 0 bases, with 8 bases between. CDR1 SNHLY and CDR2 FYNNEI come from the germline V gene. The CDR3 is 13 amino acids. CDR3 in DNA: TGTGCCAGGGGTGGAACAACTAATGAAAAACTGTTTTTT. This gives the protein CARGGTTNEKLFF.

This chain joins TRBV7-2 and TRBJ2-3; D not certain. Per the germline V gene, CDR1 is SGHTA and CDR2 is FQGNSA. The CDR3 runs to 14 residues. V was clipped by 3 bases and J by 9 bases, with 16 bases between them. CDR3 DNA sequence: TGTGCCAGCAGCTTCGGCGGACGGAGTGAGACGCAGTATTTT. It specifies CASSFGGRSETQYF. The whole variable domain, remainder taken from reference TRBV7-2 and TRBJ2-3, is GAGVSQSPSNKVTEKGKDVELRCDPISGHTALYWYRQSLGQGLEFLIYFQGNSAPDKSGLPSDRFSAERTGGSVSTLTIQRTQQEDSAVYLCASSFGGRSETQYFGPGTRLTVL.

This chain joins TRBV7-3 and TRBJ2-2; a weak D match, TRBD2 (6 bases). The V gene's germline CDR1 is SGHTA and CDR2 FQGTGA. The CDR3 contains 14 residues. The V end lost 3 bases, the J end lost 4 bases, and 9 bases lay between the germline ends. CDR3 sequence: CASSFDGGTGELFF. In nucleotides, the CDR3 is TGTGCCAGCAGCTTTGACGGGGGCACCGGGGAGCTGTTTTTT.

This chain uses TRBV30 with TRBJ1-3; a weak D match, TRBD1 (5 bases). The V gene's germline CDR1 is GTSNPN and CDR2 SVGIG (reference sequence). The V end lost 5 bases, the J end lost 2 bases, and 13 bases lay between the germline ends. The CDR3 has 14 residues. CDR3 sequence (DNA): TGTGCCTGGGGAGTAGGGGCGACTGGAAACACCATATATTTT. Its protein is CAWGVGATGNTIYF.

The chain couples TRBV6-1 to TRBJ1-4, with unresolved D. There are 14 residues in the CDR3. V was shortened by 3 bases and J by 5 bases, with 10 bases between the two germline ends. From germline, CDR1 is MNHNS and CDR2 SASEGT. The CDR3 DNA follows: TGTGCCAGCAGTGAGAGGCGGAACAATGAAAAACTGTTTTTT. The encoded protein is CASSERRNNEKLFF.

The J gene is TRBJ2-5, the V gene TRBV19; 8 nucleotides align to TRBD1. The CDR3 extends over 16 amino acids. The junction had 11 bases not matched to a gene; V was cut back by 6 bases and J by 2 bases. Germline loops: CDR1 LNHDA, CDR2 SQIVND (reference sequence). As DNA, the CDR3 is TGTGCCAGTAGATCTCGTCCGGGACAGGCGCAAGAGACCCAGTACTTC. This codes for CASRSRPGQAQETQYF.

This sequence joins TRBV19 and TRBJ1-2, with a tentative D call TRBD1 (6 bases). V dropped 6 bases and J dropped 1 base, with 21 bases sitting between them. Germline V gene sequence: CDR1 LNHDA, CDR2 SQIVND (reference sequence). There are 17 residues in the CDR3. In nucleotides, the CDR3 is TGTGCCAGTAGCGCGGACAGCCCGCTAGCCATTAACTATGGCTACACCTTC. It translates to CASSADSPLAINYGYTF. The full variable domain, in which reference TRBV19 and TRBJ1-2 provide the parts outside the CDR3, is DGGITQSPKYLFRKEGQNVTLSCEQNLNHDAMYWYRQDPGQGLRLIYYSQIVNDFQKGDIAEGYSVSREKKESFPLTVTSAQKNPTAFYLCASSADSPLAINYGYTFGSGTRLTVV.

V usage is TRBV11-3 and J usage is TRBJ2-5; D gene ambiguous. Germline V gene data show CDR1 as SGHNT and CDR2 as YENEEA. CDR3 length equals 13 residues. V lost 0 bases and J lost 5, with 7 bases in between. The DNA for the CDR3 is TGTGCCAGCAGCTTAGATCGTTTTGAGACCCAGTACTTC. It translates to CASSLDRFETQYF.

This chain uses TRBV6-6 with TRBJ2-1; D is perhaps TRBD2 (6 bases). Trimming removed 10 bases at V and 1 base at J, with 20 bases between. This CDR3 is 16 amino acids long. The germline V gene has CDR1 MNHNY and CDR2 SVGAGI (reference sequence). The DNA of the CDR3 is TGTGCCACCCGAGCGGGCTCAACTAATTCCTACAATGAGCAGTTCTTC. Protein: CATRAGSTNSYNEQFF.

The genes are TRBV18 and TRBJ2-2; 11 positions match TRBD2. The CDR3 has 16 residues. Germline V lookup: CDR1 KGHSH, CDR2 LQKENI. J lost 4 bases, V lost 1 base, and 2 bases had no gene match. The DNA for the CDR3 is TGTGCCAGCTCACCACTAGGGACTAGCGGCACCGGGGAGCTGTTTTTT. Residues: CASSPLGTSGTGELFF. Full variable domain (outside the CDR3, taken from reference TRBV18 and TRBJ2-2): NAGVMQNPRHLVRRRGQEARLRCSPMKGHSHVYWYRQLPEEGLKFMVYLQKENIIDESGMPKERFSAEFPKEGPSILRIQQVVRGDSAAYFCASSPLGTSGTGELFFGEGSRLTVL.

V and J are TRBV7-8 and TRBJ2-5, with D possibly matching TRBD1 (7 bases). The V end was cut by 5 bases, the J end by 2 bases, with 15 bases between. CDR3 size: 15 residues. The germline V gene encodes CDR1 SGHVS and CDR2 FQNEAQ. CDR3: CASSPSSGGQETQYF. CDR3 bases: TGTGCCAGCAGCCCAAGCTCAGGGGGGCAAGAGACCCAGTACTTC.

A single count supports this clone. The genes are TRBV5-1 and TRBJ1-3, with TRBD1 identical over 8 bases. Germline V CDR1 and CDR2: SGHRS, YFSETQ. The ends lost 0 bases at V and 0 bases at J; junction bases unmatched: 2. The CDR3 extends over 16 amino acids. CDR3: CASSLDRGSSGNTIYF. The CDR3, as DNA: TGCGCCAGCAGCTTGGACAGGGGGAGCTCTGGAAACACCATATATTTT.

The chain has TRBV5-1 and TRBJ1-1; 9 nucleotides match TRBD1. The CDR3 contains 15 residues. J lost 6 bases, V lost 3 bases, and 9 bases had no gene match. The V gene's germline CDR1 is SGHRS and CDR2 YFSETQ. The CDR3 DNA reads TGCGCCAGCAGCTCGCCGACAGGGGGTCGCGCTGAAGCTTTCTTT. It encodes CASSSPTGGRAEAFF.

The chain joins TRBV19 to TRBJ2-6; D unresolved. V gave up 2 bases and J gave up 4 bases, with 24 bases separating them. Looked up from germline, CDR1 is LNHDA and CDR2 is SQIVND (reference sequence). There are 20 residues in the CDR3. CDR3 DNA sequence: TGTGCCAGTAGTATAATGGATAACCCCAGATTACGTGCCGGGGCCAACGTCCTGACTTTC. Translated, it gives CASSIMDNPRLRAGANVLTF.

The gene calls are TRBV2 and TRBJ2-5; 7 nucleotides agree with TRBD1. J lost 2 bases, V lost 2 bases, and 2 bases had no gene match. This CDR3 is built from 14 residues. Germline loops: CDR1 SNHLY, CDR2 FYNNEI. In DNA, the CDR3 is TGTGCCAGCAGTGAACGGACAGGACAAGAGACCCAGTACTTC. This encodes CASSERTGQETQYF.

V is TRBV12-5 and J is TRBJ2-5; the D is unclear. Looked up from germline, CDR1 is LGHNT and CDR2 is FRNRAP. The CDR3 runs to 14 residues. V lost 5 bases and J lost 4, with 14 bases in between. The CDR3 sequence: CASGTLPGTETQYF. CDR3 DNA: TGTGCTAGTGGTACGTTGCCGGGCACAGAGACCCAGTACTTC. Combining the CDR3 with reference TRBV12-5 and TRBJ2-5 gives the whole variable domain DARVTQTPRHKVTEMGQEVTMRCQPILGHNTVFWYRQTMMQGLELLAYFRNRAPLDDSGMPKDRFSAEMPDATLATLKIQPSEPRDSAVYFCASGTLPGTETQYFGPGTRLLVL.

This rearrangement joins TRBV7-8 to TRBJ2-7, with D maybe TRBD1 (5 bases). The CDR3 runs 14 residues. V gave up 2 bases and J gave up 7 bases, with 15 bases separating them. Germline V gene lookup returns CDR1 SGHVS and CDR2 FQNEAQ. The CDR3 DNA reads TGTGCCAGCAGCTTACAAGGGGTGGTGGGAGAGCAGTACTTC. Amino acids: CASSLQGVVGEQYF. Looking up the rest from reference TRBV7-8 and TRBJ2-7 gives the full variable domain: GAGVSQSPRYKVAKRGQDVALRCDPISGHVSLFWYQQALGQGPEFLTYFQNEAQLDKSGLPSDRFFAERPEGSVSTLKIQRTQQEDSAVYLCASSLQGVVGEQYFGPGTRLTVT.

The chain uses TRBV18 and TRBJ1-1, with D maybe TRBD1 (5 bases). The CDR3 is made up of 14 amino acids. Trimming took off 1 base at V and 10 bases at J, with 16 bases between the two ends. Germline CDR1 reads KGHSH; CDR2 reads LQKENI. The CDR3 reads CASSPRDHKMGAFF. DNA for the CDR3: TGTGCCAGCTCACCACGGGACCATAAGATGGGAGCTTTCTTT.

V is TRBV6-5 and J is TRBJ1-2; the D is unclear. There are 11 residues in the CDR3. CDR1 is MNHEY and CDR2 is SVGAGI in the germline V gene. The V end was cut by 7 bases, the J end by 5 bases, with 8 bases between. CDR3 DNA: TGTGCCAGCATCTCACAGTATGGCTACACCTTC. It yields the protein CASISQYGYTF.

V usage is TRBV7-9 and J usage is TRBJ2-7; 9 bases match TRBD1. Germline V gene sequence: CDR1 SEHNR, CDR2 FQNEAQ (reference sequence). V was pared by 2 bases and J by 5 bases, with 7 bases of the junction left unmatched. This CDR3 spans 15 amino acids. CDR3 sequence (DNA): TGTGCCAGCAGCTTAAGGGGACAGGGCCCTAACGAGCAGTACTTC. Residues: CASSLRGQGPNEQYF.

The chain links TRBV6-1 to TRBJ2-2; TRBD2 aligns across 7 bases. The germline gives CDR1 MNHNS, CDR2 SASEGT. The CDR3 sequence is 16 residues long. With V trimmed by 2 bases and J by 1 base, 4 bases remained unmatched. Here the CDR3 DNA reads TGTGCCAGCAGTGAATGGGGCGGGGGGAACACCGGGGAGCTGTTTTTT. Protein: CASSEWGGGNTGELFF.

The sample holds one count of this clone. The rearrangement uses TRBV5-1 and TRBJ2-1, with 8 nucleotides matching TRBD2. V was clipped by 4 bases and J by 4 bases; unmatched bases: 13. Germline V gives CDR1 SGHRS, CDR2 YFSETQ. The CDR3 spans 17 residues. This CDR3 is CASSQPGLAGKYNEQFF. DNA for the CDR3: TGCGCCAGCAGCCAGCCTGGGCTAGCGGGTAAATACAATGAGCAGTTCTTC.

The CDR3 here is CAISESAGGYTGELFF. The CDR3 bases are TGTGCCATCAGTGAGTCGGCAGGGGGTTACACCGGGGAGCTGTTTTTT. This chain connects TRBV10-3 to TRBJ2-2, with 7 bases aligning to TRBD1. CDR3 length equals 16 residues. V lost 0 bases to trimming and J lost 3 bases; unmatched junction nucleotides: 4. CDR1 and CDR2 from the germline V gene are ENHRY and SYGVKD.

The rearrangement links TRBV7-9 to TRBJ2-7; D is perhaps TRBD2 (6 bases). CDR3 length: 14 amino acids. Per germline, CDR1 SEHNR and CDR2 FQNEAQ (reference sequence). With 5 bases removed from V and 5 bases from J, the gap between germline ends came to 16 bases. For the CDR3, the DNA is TGTGCCAGCAGCCCTAGGGGAGGAGCCCACGAGCAGTACTTC. This codes for CASSPRGGAHEQYF.

The rearrangement uses TRBV7-2 and TRBJ2-2; D uncertain. The V and J ends lost 3 bases and 7 bases respectively, with 15 bases between them. Germline V gene sequence: CDR1 SGHTA, CDR2 FQGNSA. The CDR3 is 15 amino acids. CDR3 sequence: CASSFYAQLGGELFF. The CDR3 region has the DNA TGTGCCAGCAGCTTTTACGCTCAACTTGGCGGGGAGCTGTTTTTT.

The rearrangement uses TRBV9 and TRBJ2-1, with 9 bases that match TRBD2. Trimming cost V 3 bases and J 4 bases; bases outside gene matches: 5. Germline V gene data show CDR1 as SGDLS and CDR2 as YYNGEE. The CDR3 has 15 residues. The CDR3 sequence: CASSETSGTYNEQFF. CDR3 DNA: TGTGCCAGCAGCGAGACTAGCGGTACTTACAATGAGCAGTTCTTC.

This chain links TRBV4-2 with TRBJ2-7; 11 bases agree with TRBD2. The CDR3 spans 14 residues. V trimming: 1 base; J trimming: 7 bases; junction bases outside the gene matches: 3. Germline loops: CDR1 LGHNA, CDR2 YNFKEQ. The CDR3 nucleotides are TGTGCCAGCAGCCAAGGACTAGCGGGAAGTGAGCAGTACTTC. The encoded protein is CASSQGLAGSEQYF.

There are a few counts of this clone. Other nucleotide sequences from this sample produce the same CDR3. This CDR3 is CAWSTGNYGYTF. The CDR3 nucleotides are TGTGCCTGGAGTACGGGGAACTATGGCTACACCTTC. J is TRBJ1-2 and V is TRBV30; D uncertain. Trimming left V 2 bases short and J 2 bases short, with 6 bases between. CDR1 is GTSNPN, CDR2 SVGIG, per germline (reference sequence). The CDR3 runs to 12 residues.

This clone was seen just once. Other DNA sequences in the sample encode the same CDR3. The chain recombines TRBV7-2 with TRBJ2-7; 7 nucleotides match TRBD1. Germline V gene data show CDR1 as SGHTA and CDR2 as FQGNSA. The CDR3 is made up of 16 amino acids. J gave up 0 bases and V 5 bases, and 10 bases lay outside the gene matches. CDR3: CASSLENTGVSYEQYF. Here the CDR3 DNA reads TGTGCCAGCAGCCTAGAGAACACAGGGGTCTCCTACGAGCAGTACTTC.

As for this clone: Other DNA sequences in the same sample also yield this CDR3. The J gene is TRBJ1-1, the V gene TRBV18; D gene ambiguous. Germline V gives CDR1 KGHSH, CDR2 LQKENI. The CDR3 consists of 13 residues. With 1 base removed from V and 5 bases from J, the gap between germline ends came to 8 bases. The CDR3: CASSPQGGTEAFF. In DNA, the CDR3 is TGTGCCAGCTCACCACAAGGAGGTACTGAAGCTTTCTTT. The full variable domain, in which reference TRBV18 and TRBJ1-1 provide the parts outside the CDR3, is NAGVMQNPRHLVRRRGQEARLRCSPMKGHSHVYWYRQLPEEGLKFMVYLQKENIIDESGMPKERFSAEFPKEGPSILRIQQVVRGDSAAYFCASSPQGGTEAFFGQGTRLTVV.